This T cell receptor beta chain was found in a study of blood T cell repertoires in COVID-19. About the research overall: Acute and convalescent COVID-19 specimens originated in the United States, Italy and Spain.

Original analysis: Nucleated cell counts were estimated from reference gene primer amplification. The assay was immunoSEQ multiplex PCR, and TCRdb's table has in-frame clones only and misses some. V and J calls and clone size come straight from that table; D and trimming were deduced from the DNA. The sample holds around 280,000 clones, just under 85% seen once. This clone was detected once. J was trimmed by 5 bases and V by 2 bases; bases with no gene match: 2. CDR1 and CDR2 (germline): SGHTA, FQGNSA. The CDR3 covers 15 residues. The sequence was collected from a woman aged 45-60 years with active or convalescent COVID-19. The chain joins TRBV7-2 to TRBJ1-6; 8 nucleotides align to TRBD1. What was sequenced was peripheral blood. This chain's CDR3 is CASSLRTGNNSPLHF. The CDR3 DNA reads as TGTGCCAGCAGCTTACGGACAGGGAATAATTCACCCCTCCACTTT.